This T cell receptor beta chain appears in the sequencing data of a study of T cell clonotyping in hematopoietic cell transplantation. Whole-study results and caveats: Few recipient clonotypes overlapped donors; over 95% were de novo at given depth. After transplant, recipient diversity fell while pathologically expanded clonotypes grew through day 180. CD4 and CD8 repertoire contributions could not be separated without sorting. Higher Inverse Simpson Index values in graft donor and pretransplant recipient predicted broader posttransplant TCR diversity.

The repertoire was sequenced with immunoSEQ multiplex PCR; TCRdb's copy has only in-frame clones and lacks some. The data contain approximately 17,000 clones, roughly nine tenths of them singletons. In germline, CDR1 is MNHNY, CDR2 SVGAGI (reference sequence). The CDR3 is 15 amino acids. With 8 bases removed from V and 4 bases from J, the gap between germline ends came to 18 bases. This clone occurred once. Its matching antigen is unknown. The source material was peripheral blood mononuclear cells. The source is a man in his forties or fifties in good health. Some clones in this sample may be carry-over from other donors' samples. The V call is TRBV6-6, the J call TRBJ1-5; possible D gene TRBD1, 6 bases. This CDR3 reads CASSRSQGMNQPQHF. CDR3 nucleotides: TGTGCCAGCTCTCGGAGCCAGGGGATGAATCAGCCCCAGCATTTT.